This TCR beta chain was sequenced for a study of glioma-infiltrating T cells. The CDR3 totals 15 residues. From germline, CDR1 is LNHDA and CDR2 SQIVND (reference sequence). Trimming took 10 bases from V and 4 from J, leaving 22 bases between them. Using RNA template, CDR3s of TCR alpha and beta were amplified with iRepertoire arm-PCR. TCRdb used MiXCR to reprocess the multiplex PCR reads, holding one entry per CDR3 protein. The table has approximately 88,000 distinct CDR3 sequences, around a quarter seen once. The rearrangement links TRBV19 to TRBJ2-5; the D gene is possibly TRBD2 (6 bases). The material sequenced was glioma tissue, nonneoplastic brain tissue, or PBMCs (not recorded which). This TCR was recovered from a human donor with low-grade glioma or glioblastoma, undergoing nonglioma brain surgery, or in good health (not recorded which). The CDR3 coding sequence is TGTGCCACCCAAGGAGAGCTCGGGACTTTAGAGACCCAGTACTTC. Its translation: CATQGELGTLETQYF. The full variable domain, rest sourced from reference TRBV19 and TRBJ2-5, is DGGITQSPKYLFRKEGQNVTLSCEQNLNHDAMYWYRQDPGQGLRLIYYSQIVNDFQKGDIAEGYSVSREKKESFPLTVTSAQKNPTAFYLCATQGELGTLETQYFGPGTRLLVL.